The 19 T cell receptor beta chains in this list originate from one sample, sequenced in a study of shared clonotypes between healthy human individuals. Sequencing was performed with immunoSEQ multiplex PCR; in TCRdb, only in-frame clones are kept and a portion is missing. The data show 1.5 million to 1.9 million clones, roughly 98% seen once. The material sequenced was naive CD4+ T cells sorted from blood. The sample's subset: CD45RA+ positively selected. These receptors were obtained from a man younger than 45 in good health.

The chain couples TRBV6-1 to TRBJ1-1; D is perhaps TRBD1 (5 bases). From germline, CDR1 is MNHNS and CDR2 SASEGT. This CDR3 spans 14 amino acids. V was shortened by 7 bases and J by 0 bases, with 12 bases between the two germline ends. CDR3 coding DNA: TGTGCCAGCACCTTTGGAGGGGTGAACACTGAAGCTTTCTTT. This sequence encodes CASTFGGVNTEAFF.

The rearrangement links TRBV7-6 to TRBJ2-7; the D gene is possibly TRBD2 (6 bases). The germline V and J ends were trimmed by 5 bases and 3 bases, with 17 bases remaining between them. Germline V gene lookup returns CDR1 SGHVS and CDR2 FNYEAQ. CDR3 length: 15 residues. CDR3 in amino acids: CASSGRGLKGYEQYF. Written as DNA, the CDR3 is TGTGCCAGCAGCGGCCGGGGACTTAAAGGCTACGAGCAGTACTTC.

This clone was observed a single time. The chain carries TRBV7-8 and TRBJ2-2; 10 bases match TRBD2. The CDR3 is made up of 16 amino acids. CDR1 SGHVS and CDR2 FQNEAQ come from the germline V gene. Losses at the gene ends were 6 bases for V and 4 bases for J; bases not matched to a gene: 8. The chain's CDR3 is CASSPKAGGSTGELFF. In DNA form, the CDR3 reads TGTGCCAGCAGTCCTAAAGCGGGAGGGAGCACCGGGGAGCTGTTTTTT.

This chain connects TRBV2 to TRBJ2-7; D tentatively fits TRBD1 or TRBD2 (6 bases each). The CDR3 is 13 residues long. Germline values: CDR1 SNHLY, CDR2 FYNNEI. The CDR3 protein is CATGADSGGEQYF. The DNA of the CDR3 is TGTGCTACGGGGGCAGACAGCGGAGGCGAGCAGTACTTC. Full variable domain (missing parts from reference TRBV2 and TRBJ2-7): EPEVTQTPSHQVTQMGQEVILRCVPISNHLYFYWYRQILGQKVEFLVSFYNNEISEKSEIFDDQFSVERPDGSNFTLKIRSTKLEDSAMYFCATGADSGGEQYFGPGTRLTVT.

A word on this clone: Additional DNA sequences in this sample encode the identical CDR3. V and J are TRBV7-2 and TRBJ2-7, with 10 bases that match TRBD2. The trim removed 4 bases at V and 1 base at J, leaving 1 base unmatched. The CDR3 runs to 14 residues. Germline V CDR1 and CDR2: SGHTA, FQGNSA. The CDR3 sequence: CASSWTSGSYEQYF. CDR3 DNA: TGTGCCAGCAGCTGGACTAGCGGTTCCTACGAGCAGTACTTC.

The CDR3 DNA reads as TGTGCCATCAGCGTCAGGGAGGGAAACACTGAAGCTTTCTTT. It yields the protein CAISVREGNTEAFF. V gene TRBV10-3 combines with J gene TRBJ1-1, with D possibly matching TRBD1 (5 bases). Trimming pared 6 bases from V and 2 bases from J, leaving 13 bases between. The CDR3 extends over 14 amino acids. Germline V gene lookup returns CDR1 ENHRY and CDR2 SYGVKD.

The V and J genes are TRBV19 and TRBJ2-7; D is unclear. Per germline, CDR1 LNHDA and CDR2 SQIVND (reference sequence). This CDR3 is 13 amino acids long. V lost 4 bases and J lost 3, with 10 bases in between. The CDR3 here is CASSTGAFYEQYF. Written as DNA, the CDR3 is TGTGCCAGTAGTACCGGAGCCTTCTACGAGCAGTACTTC.

The rearrangement joins TRBV30 to TRBJ2-1; TRBD1 matches at 7 bases. Losses at the gene ends were 1 base for V and 7 bases for J; bases not matched to a gene: 7. Germline V lookup: CDR1 GTSNPN, CDR2 SVGIG (reference sequence). CDR3 length: 14 residues. In DNA, the CDR3 is TGTGCCTGGAGTGGGGGGACAGAGCGGAATGAGCAGTTCTTC. It yields the protein CAWSGGTERNEQFF.

The J gene is TRBJ1-5, the V gene TRBV30; weak D call: TRBD1 (5 bases). CDR1 and CDR2 (germline): GTSNPN, SVGIG (reference sequence). The CDR3 is 13 amino acids. V dropped 2 bases and J dropped 4 bases, with 9 bases sitting between them. Here the CDR3 reads CAWSIDSNQPQHF. In nucleotides, the CDR3 is TGTGCCTGGAGTATTGACAGTAATCAGCCCCAGCATTTT. Complete variable domain (other parts from reference TRBV30 and TRBJ1-5): SQTIHQWPATLVQPVGSPLSLECTVEGTSNPNLYWYRQAAGRGLQLLFYSVGIGQISSEVPQNLSASRPQDRQFILSSKKLLLSDSGFYLCAWSIDSNQPQHFGDGTRLSIL.

This clone occurred once. The V and J genes are TRBV27 and TRBJ2-2; 13 bases fit TRBD2. CDR3 size: 16 residues. CDR1 MNHEY and CDR2 SMNVEV come from the germline V gene (reference sequence). V lost 2 bases, J lost 7 bases, and 4 bases stayed unmatched. CDR3 in amino acids: CASSLALAGGIGELFF. CDR3 sequence (DNA): TGTGCCAGCAGTTTAGCACTAGCGGGAGGGATCGGGGAGCTGTTTTTT.

The chain employs TRBV30 and TRBJ2-1; the D gene is possibly TRBD1 (6 bases). V gave up 0 bases and J gave up 6 bases, with 15 bases separating them. Germline V gene sequence: CDR1 GTSNPN, CDR2 SVGIG (reference sequence). CDR3 size: 15 residues. The CDR3 DNA sequence: TGTGCCTGGAGTGTCAGGGGACATCCCCTCAATGAGCAGTTCTTC. It is translated as CAWSVRGHPLNEQFF.

The CDR3 sequence is CAWSIRGTDTQYF. The DNA for the CDR3 is TGTGCCTGGAGTATCCGGGGGACAGATACGCAGTATTTT. The chain combines TRBV30 with TRBJ2-3, with D maybe TRBD2 (6 bases). Trimming removed 2 bases from V and 3 bases from J, with 9 bases in between. The CDR3 is 13 amino acids. CDR1 is GTSNPN, CDR2 SVGIG, per germline (reference sequence).

The chain links TRBV11-2 to TRBJ2-1, with 8 bases lining up with TRBD2. Germline assignment: CDR1 SGHAT and CDR2 FQNNGV. The CDR3 is made up of 16 amino acids. J gave up 0 bases and V 2 bases, and 3 bases lay outside the gene matches. CDR3 coding DNA: TGTGCCAGCAGCTTATACGGGAGGGCCTCCTACAATGAGCAGTTCTTC. Its translation is CASSLYGRASYNEQFF.

J is TRBJ1-5 and V is TRBV28, with TRBD1 matching over 7 bases. The CDR3 runs to 15 residues. V lost 5 bases to trimming and J lost 6 bases; unmatched junction nucleotides: 10. CDR1 and CDR2 (germline): MDHEN, SYDVKM. The CDR3 sequence is CASSPGTVLSQPQHF. CDR3 sequence (DNA): TGTGCCAGCAGTCCCGGGACAGTGCTTTCTCAGCCCCAGCATTTT.

This chain connects TRBV10-3 to TRBJ2-1; perhaps D is TRBD1 or TRBD2 (5 bases each). The CDR3 length is 13 residues. V dropped 5 bases and J dropped 5 bases, with 10 bases sitting between them. Germline V lookup: CDR1 ENHRY, CDR2 SYGVKD. The CDR3 protein is CAISRDANNEQFF. The CDR3 DNA reads as TGTGCCATCAGTCGGGACGCCAACAATGAGCAGTTCTTC.

The J gene is TRBJ1-2, the V gene TRBV7-2; no clear D. Germline assignment: CDR1 SGHTA and CDR2 FQGNSA. With 1 base removed from V and 6 bases from J, the gap between germline ends came to 12 bases. The CDR3 covers 14 residues. The CDR3 bases are TGTGCCAGCAGCTTAGTCCGGGTTGGTAATGGCTACACCTTC. This translates into CASSLVRVGNGYTF.

Turning to this clone: The identical CDR3 is also encoded by other nucleotide sequences in the sample. The rearrangement uses TRBV29-1 and TRBJ2-5, with TRBD1 matching over 8 bases. CDR1 and CDR2 from the germline V gene are SQVTM and ANQGSEA. There are 12 residues in the CDR3. V gave up 4 bases and J gave up 4 bases; unmatched junction bases: 2. The CDR3 loop reads CSVATGGETQYF. Here the CDR3 DNA reads TGCAGCGTTGCCACAGGGGGAGAGACCCAGTACTTC.

This clone was seen only once. The chain uses TRBV19 and TRBJ1-5; 8 positions agree with TRBD1. The germline V gene has CDR1 LNHDA and CDR2 SQIVND (reference sequence). CDR3 size: 15 residues. The trim removed 5 bases at V and 0 bases at J, leaving 3 bases unmatched. The DNA for the CDR3 is TGTGCCAGTAGTGGGACAGGTAATAGCAATCAGCCCCAGCATTTT. Residues: CASSGTGNSNQPQHF. Complete variable domain (other parts from reference TRBV19 and TRBJ1-5): DGGITQSPKYLFRKEGQNVTLSCEQNLNHDAMYWYRQDPGQGLRLIYYSQIVNDFQKGDIAEGYSVSREKKESFPLTVTSAQKNPTAFYLCASSGTGNSNQPQHFGDGTRLSIL.

The chain links TRBV7-9 to TRBJ2-5, with 11 nucleotides matching TRBD2. Germline trimming cut 5 bases from V and 3 bases from J; bases unmatched to any gene: 5. The V gene's germline CDR1 is SEHNR and CDR2 FQNEAQ (reference sequence). The CDR3 contains 15 residues. For the CDR3, the DNA is TGTGCCAGCAGCACCTTAGCGGGAGGGGAAGAGACCCAGTACTTC. Its protein is CASSTLAGGEETQYF. Combining the CDR3 with reference TRBV7-9 and TRBJ2-5 gives the whole variable domain DTGVSQNPRHKITKRGQNVTFRCDPISEHNRLYWYRQTLGQGPEFLTYFQNEAQLEKSRLLSDRFSAERPKGSFSTLEIQRTEQGDSAMYLCASSTLAGGEETQYFGPGTRLLVL.